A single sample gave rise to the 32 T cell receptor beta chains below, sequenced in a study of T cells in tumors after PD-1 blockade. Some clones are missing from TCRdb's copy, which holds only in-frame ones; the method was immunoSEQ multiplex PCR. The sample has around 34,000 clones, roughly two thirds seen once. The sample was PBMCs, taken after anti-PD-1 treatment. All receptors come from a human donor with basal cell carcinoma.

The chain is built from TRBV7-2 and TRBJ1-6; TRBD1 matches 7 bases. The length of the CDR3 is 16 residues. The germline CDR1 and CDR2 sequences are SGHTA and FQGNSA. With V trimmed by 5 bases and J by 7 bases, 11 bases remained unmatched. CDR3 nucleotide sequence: TGTGCCAGCAGCCAATCAAGGGGCAGGGGGAATTCACCCCTCCACTTT. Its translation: CASSQSRGRGNSPLHF.

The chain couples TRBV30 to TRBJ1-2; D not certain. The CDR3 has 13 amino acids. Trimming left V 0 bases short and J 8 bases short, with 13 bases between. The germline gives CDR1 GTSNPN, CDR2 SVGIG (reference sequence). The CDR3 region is CAWSVLRQWGYTF. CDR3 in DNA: TGTGCCTGGAGTGTACTCCGACAATGGGGCTACACCTTC.

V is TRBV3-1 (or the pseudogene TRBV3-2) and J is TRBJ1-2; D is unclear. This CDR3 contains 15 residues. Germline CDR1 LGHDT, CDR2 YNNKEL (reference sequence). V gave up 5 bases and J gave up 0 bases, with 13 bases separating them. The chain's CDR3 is CASSGTSLANYGYTF. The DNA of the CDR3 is TGTGCCAGCAGCGGCACTTCGTTAGCTAACTATGGCTACACCTTC.

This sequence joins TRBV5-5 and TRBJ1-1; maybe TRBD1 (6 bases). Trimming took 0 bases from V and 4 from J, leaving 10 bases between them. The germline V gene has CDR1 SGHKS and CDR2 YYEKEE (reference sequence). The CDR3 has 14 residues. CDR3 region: CASSLGGLSTEAFF. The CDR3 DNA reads TGTGCCAGCAGCTTGGGGGGGCTCAGCACTGAAGCTTTCTTT.

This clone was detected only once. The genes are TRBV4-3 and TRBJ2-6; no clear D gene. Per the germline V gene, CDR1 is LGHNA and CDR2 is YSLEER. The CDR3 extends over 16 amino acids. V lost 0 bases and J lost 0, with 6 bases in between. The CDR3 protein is CASSQEPHSGANVLTF. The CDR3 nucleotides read TGCGCCAGCAGCCAAGAACCCCACTCTGGGGCCAACGTCCTGACTTTC.

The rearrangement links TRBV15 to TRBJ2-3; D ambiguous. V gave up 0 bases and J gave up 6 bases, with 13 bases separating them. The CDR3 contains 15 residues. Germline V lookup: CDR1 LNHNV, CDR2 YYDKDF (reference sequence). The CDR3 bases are TGTGCCACCAGCAGAGATCTCCAAGGTCCCGATACGCAGTATTTT. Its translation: CATSRDLQGPDTQYF.

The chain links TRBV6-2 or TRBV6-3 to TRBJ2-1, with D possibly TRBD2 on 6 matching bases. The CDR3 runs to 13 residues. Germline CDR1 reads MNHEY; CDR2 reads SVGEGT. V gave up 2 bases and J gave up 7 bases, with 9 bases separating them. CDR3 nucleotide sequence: TGTGCCAGCAGTTACGAGGGGAGGAATGAGCAGTTCTTC. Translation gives CASSYEGRNEQFF.

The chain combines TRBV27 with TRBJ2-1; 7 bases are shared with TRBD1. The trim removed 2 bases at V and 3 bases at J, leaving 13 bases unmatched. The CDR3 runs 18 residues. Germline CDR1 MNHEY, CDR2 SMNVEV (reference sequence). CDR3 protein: CASSLGSFSGTVYNEQFF. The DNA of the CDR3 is TGTGCCAGCAGTTTAGGTTCCTTCTCCGGGACAGTCTACAATGAGCAGTTCTTC.

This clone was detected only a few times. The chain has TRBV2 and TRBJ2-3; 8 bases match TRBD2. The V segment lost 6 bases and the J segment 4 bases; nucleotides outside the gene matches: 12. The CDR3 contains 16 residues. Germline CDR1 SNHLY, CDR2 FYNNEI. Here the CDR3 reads CASRGGTSGWADTQYF. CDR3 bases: TGTGCCAGCAGGGGTGGGACTAGTGGATGGGCAGATACGCAGTATTTT.

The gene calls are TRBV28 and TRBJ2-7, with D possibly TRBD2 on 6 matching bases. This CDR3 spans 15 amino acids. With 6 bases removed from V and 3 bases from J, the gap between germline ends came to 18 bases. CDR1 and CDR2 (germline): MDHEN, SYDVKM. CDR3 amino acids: CASRPGGADNYEQYF. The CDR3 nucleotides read TGTGCCAGCAGGCCCGGGGGAGCGGACAACTACGAGCAGTACTTC. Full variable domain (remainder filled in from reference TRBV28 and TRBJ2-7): DVKVTQSSRYLVKRTGEKVFLECVQDMDHENMFWYRQDPGLGLRLIYFSYDVKMKEKGDIPEGYSVSREKKERFSLILESASTNQTSMYLCASRPGGADNYEQYFGPGTRLTVT.

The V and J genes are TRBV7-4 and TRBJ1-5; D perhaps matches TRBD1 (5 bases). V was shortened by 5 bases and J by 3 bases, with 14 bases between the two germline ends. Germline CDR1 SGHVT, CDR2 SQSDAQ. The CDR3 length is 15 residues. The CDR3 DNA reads TGTGCCAGCAGCGTTCCCAGGGACTTCAATCAGCCCCAGCATTTT. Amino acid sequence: CASSVPRDFNQPQHF.

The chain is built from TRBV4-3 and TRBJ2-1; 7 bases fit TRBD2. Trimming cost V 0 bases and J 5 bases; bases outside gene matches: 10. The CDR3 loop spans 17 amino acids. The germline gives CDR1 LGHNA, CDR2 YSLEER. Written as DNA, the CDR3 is TGCGCCAGCAGCCAAGAACTGAACCGGGGGGTCAACAATGAGCAGTTCTTC. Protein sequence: CASSQELNRGVNNEQFF.

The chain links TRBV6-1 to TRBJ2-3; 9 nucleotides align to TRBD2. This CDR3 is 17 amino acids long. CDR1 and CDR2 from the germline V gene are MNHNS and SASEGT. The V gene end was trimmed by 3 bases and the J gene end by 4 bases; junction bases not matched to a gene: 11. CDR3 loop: CASSDSGGTEDPDTQYF. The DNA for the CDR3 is TGTGCCAGCAGTGATAGCGGGGGAACTGAGGACCCAGATACGCAGTATTTT.

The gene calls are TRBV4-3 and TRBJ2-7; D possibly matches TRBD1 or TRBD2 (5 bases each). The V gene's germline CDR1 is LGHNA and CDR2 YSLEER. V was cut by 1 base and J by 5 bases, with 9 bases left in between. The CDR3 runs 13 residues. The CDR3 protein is CASSQVEGHEQYF. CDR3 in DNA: TGCGCCAGCAGCCAAGTAGAGGGACACGAGCAGTACTTC.

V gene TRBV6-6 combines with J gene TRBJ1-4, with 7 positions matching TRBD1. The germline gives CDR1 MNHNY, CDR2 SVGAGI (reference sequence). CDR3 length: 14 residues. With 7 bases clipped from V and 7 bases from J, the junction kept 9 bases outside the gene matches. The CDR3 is CASTKGAEVEKLFF. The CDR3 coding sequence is TGTGCCAGCACTAAGGGGGCAGAGGTTGAAAAACTGTTTTTT.

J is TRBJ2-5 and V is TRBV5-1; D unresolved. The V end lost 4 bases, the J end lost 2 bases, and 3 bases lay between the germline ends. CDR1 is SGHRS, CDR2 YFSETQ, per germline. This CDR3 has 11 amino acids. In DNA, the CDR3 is TGCGCCAGCAGCAAACAAGAGACCCAGTACTTC. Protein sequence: CASSKQETQYF.

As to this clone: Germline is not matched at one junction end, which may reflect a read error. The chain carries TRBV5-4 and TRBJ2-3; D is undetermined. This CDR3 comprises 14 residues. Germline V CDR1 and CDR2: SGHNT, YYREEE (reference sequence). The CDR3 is CAGSLSQGPDTQYF. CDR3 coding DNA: TGTGCCGGCAGCTTGTCCCAAGGACCAGATACGCAGTATTTT. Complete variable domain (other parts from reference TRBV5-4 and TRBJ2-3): ETGVTQSPTHLIKTRGQQVTLRCSSQSGHNTVSWYQQALGQGPQFIFQYYREEENGRGNFPPRFSGLQFPNYSSELNVNALELDDSALYLCAGSLSQGPDTQYFGPGTRLTVL.

The CDR3 protein is CAWDRVGAEQYF. Written as DNA, the CDR3 is TGTGCCTGGGACAGGGTGGGTGCCGAGCAGTACTTC. The chain carries TRBV30 and TRBJ2-7; 7 bases match TRBD1. The CDR3 runs to 12 residues. V trimming: 5 bases; J trimming: 6 bases; junction bases outside the gene matches: 7. Germline V gene sequence: CDR1 GTSNPN, CDR2 SVGIG (reference sequence).

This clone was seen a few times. In nucleotides, the CDR3 is TGTGCCAGCAGTTATGGGCACGGGGGAGGCAACTATGGCTACACCTTC. Protein: CASSYGHGGGNYGYTF. The chain joins TRBV6-5 to TRBJ1-2, with a tentative D call TRBD1 (5 bases). This CDR3 spans 16 amino acids. The germline V and J ends were trimmed by 3 bases and 2 bases, with 16 bases remaining between them. Per the germline V gene, CDR1 is MNHEY and CDR2 is SVGAGI.

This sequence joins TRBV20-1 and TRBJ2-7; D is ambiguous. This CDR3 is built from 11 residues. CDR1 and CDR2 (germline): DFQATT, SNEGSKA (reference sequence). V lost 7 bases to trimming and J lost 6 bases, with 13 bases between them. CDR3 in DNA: TGCAGTGTCGGCCAGGCCGGCGAGCAGTACTTC. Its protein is CSVGQAGEQYF.

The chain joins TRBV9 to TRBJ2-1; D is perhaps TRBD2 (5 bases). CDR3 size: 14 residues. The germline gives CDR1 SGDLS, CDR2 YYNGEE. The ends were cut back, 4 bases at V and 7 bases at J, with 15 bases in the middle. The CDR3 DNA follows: TGTGCCAGCAGCTCCCGTGATACGGGGAATGAGCAGTTCTTC. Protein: CASSSRDTGNEQFF.

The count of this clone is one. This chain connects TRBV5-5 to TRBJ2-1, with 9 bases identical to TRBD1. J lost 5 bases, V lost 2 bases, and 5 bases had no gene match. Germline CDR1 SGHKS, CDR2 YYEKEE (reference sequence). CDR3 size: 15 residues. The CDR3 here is CASSLGDRANNEQFF. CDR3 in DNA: TGTGCCAGCAGCTTAGGGGACAGGGCCAACAATGAGCAGTTCTTC.

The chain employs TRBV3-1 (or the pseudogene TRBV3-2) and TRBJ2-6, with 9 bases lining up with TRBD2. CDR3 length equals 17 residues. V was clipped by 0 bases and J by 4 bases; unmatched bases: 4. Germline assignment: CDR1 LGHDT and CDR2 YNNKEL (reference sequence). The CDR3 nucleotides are TGTGCCAGCAGCCAAGAGGGGACTAGCTACGGGGCCAACGTCCTGACTTTC. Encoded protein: CASSQEGTSYGANVLTF.

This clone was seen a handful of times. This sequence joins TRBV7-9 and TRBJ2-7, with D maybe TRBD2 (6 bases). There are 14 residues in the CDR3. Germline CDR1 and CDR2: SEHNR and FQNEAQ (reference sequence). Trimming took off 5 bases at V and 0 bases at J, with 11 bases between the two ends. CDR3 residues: CASSTGTRSYEQYF. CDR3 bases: TGTGCCAGCAGCACCGGGACTCGCTCCTACGAGCAGTACTTC.

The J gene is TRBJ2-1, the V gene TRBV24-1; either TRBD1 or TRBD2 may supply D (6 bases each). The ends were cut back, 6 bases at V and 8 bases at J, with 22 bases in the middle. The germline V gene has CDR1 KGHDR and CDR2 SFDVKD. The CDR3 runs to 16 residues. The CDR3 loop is CATSPPGRGRRDEQFF. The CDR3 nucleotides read TGTGCCACCAGTCCCCCCGGCCGGGGGCGGAGGGATGAGCAGTTCTTC.

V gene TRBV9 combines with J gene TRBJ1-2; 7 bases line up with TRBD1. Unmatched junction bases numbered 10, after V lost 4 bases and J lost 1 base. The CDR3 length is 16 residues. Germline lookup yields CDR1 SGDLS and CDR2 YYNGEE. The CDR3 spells CASSLRGDPFNYGYTF. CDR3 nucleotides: TGTGCCAGCAGCCTCAGGGGGGACCCTTTTAACTATGGCTACACCTTC.

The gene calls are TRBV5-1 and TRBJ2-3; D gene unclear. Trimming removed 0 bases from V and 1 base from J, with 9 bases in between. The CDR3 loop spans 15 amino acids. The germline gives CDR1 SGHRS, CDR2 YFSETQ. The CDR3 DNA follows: TGCGCCAGCAGCTTGGCCAATGCGGGCACAGATACGCAGTATTTT. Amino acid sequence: CASSLANAGTDTQYF. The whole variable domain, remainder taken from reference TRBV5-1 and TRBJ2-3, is KAGVTQTPRYLIKTRGQQVTLSCSPISGHRSVSWYQQTPGQGLQFLFEYFSETQRNKGNFPGRFSGRQFSNSRSEMNVSTLELGDSALYLCASSLANAGTDTQYFGPGTRLTVL.

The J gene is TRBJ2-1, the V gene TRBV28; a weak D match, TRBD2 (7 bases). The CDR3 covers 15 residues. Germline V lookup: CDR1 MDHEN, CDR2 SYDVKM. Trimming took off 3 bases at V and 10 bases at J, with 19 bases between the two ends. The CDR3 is CASSFGGARVLEQFF. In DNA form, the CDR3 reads TGTGCCAGCAGTTTTGGGGGGGCCCGTGTTTTGGAGCAGTTCTTC.

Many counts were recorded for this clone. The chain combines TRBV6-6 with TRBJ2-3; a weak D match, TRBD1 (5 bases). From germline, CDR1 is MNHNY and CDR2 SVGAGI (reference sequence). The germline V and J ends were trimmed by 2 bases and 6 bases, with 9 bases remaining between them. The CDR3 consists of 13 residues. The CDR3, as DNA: TGTGCCAGCAGTTACGGCCCAGGGGATACGCAGTATTTT. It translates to CASSYGPGDTQYF.

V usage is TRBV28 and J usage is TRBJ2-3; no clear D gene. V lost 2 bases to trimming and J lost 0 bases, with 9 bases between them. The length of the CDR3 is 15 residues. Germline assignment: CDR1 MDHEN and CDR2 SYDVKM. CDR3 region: CASSLVATSTDTQYF. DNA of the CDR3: TGTGCCAGCAGTTTAGTGGCGACTAGCACAGATACGCAGTATTTT.

The CDR3 DNA sequence: TGTGCCAGCAGCCAATTCAAAAACGCCTACAATGAGCAGTTCTTC. Protein product: CASSQFKNAYNEQFF. The V call is TRBV7-2, the J call TRBJ2-1; the D is unclear. The CDR3 contains 15 residues. The V end was cut by 5 bases, the J end by 2 bases, with 13 bases between. Germline-derived CDR1 and CDR2 are SGHTA and FQGNSA.

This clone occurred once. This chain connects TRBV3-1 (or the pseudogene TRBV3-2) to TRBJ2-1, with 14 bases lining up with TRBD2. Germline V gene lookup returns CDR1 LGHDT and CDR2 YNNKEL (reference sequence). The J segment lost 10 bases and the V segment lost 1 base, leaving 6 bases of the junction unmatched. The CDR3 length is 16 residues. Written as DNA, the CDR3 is TGTGCCAGCAGCCAAGCGACTAGCGGGAGGGCCAGGGAGCAGTTCTTC. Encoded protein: CASSQATSGRAREQFF.